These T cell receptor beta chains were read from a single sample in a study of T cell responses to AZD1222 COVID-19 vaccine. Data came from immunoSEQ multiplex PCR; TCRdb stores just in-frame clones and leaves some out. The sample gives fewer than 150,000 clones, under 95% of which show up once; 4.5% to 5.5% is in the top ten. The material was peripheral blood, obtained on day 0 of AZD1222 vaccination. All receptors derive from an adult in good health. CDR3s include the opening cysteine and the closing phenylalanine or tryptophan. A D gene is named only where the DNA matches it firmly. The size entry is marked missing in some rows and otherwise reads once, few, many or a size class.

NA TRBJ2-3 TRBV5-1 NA TGCGCCAGCAGCCACCTTACTGGCACAGATACGCAGTATTTT CASSHLTGTDTQYF
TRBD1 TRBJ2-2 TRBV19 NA TGTGCCGGGACAGCCGACACCGGGGAGCTGTTTTTT CAGTADTGELFF
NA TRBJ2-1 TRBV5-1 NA TGCGCCAGCAGCTTAAGGGTGCTGGAGCCCAATGAGCAGTTCTTC CASSLRVLEPNEQFF
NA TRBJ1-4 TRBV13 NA TGTGCCAGCAGCCCTACTCTCCGTCCGTGGGCGGAAAAACTGTTTTTT CASSPTLRPWAEKLFF
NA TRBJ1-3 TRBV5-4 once TGTGCCAGCAGCTTGGCAGGGAGGGAGTACACCATATATTTT CASSLAGREYTIYF
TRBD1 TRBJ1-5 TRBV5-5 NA TGTGCCAGCAGCGATGGGACAGCCAATCAGCCCCAGCATTTT CASSDGTANQPQHF
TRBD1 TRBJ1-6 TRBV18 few TGTGCCAGCTCACAGGACAGGCTGAATTCACCCCTCCACTTT CASSQDRLNSPLHF
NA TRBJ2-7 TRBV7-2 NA TGTGCCAGCAGCCCGCGGGTAGGGTCCTACGAGCAGTACTTC CASSPRVGSYEQYF
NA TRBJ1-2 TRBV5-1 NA TGCGCCAGCAGCGTGGACGGGAGAGATGGCTACACCTTC CASSVDGRDGYTF
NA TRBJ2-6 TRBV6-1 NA TGTGCCAGCAGTGAAGCGGTCAGGGTAGGGGTAAATTCTGGGGCCAACGTCCTGACTTTC CASSEAVRVGVNSGANVLTF
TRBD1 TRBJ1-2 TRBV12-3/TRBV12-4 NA TGTGCCAGCAGTCGGGACAGGGTCTATGGCTACACCTTC CASSRDRVYGYTF
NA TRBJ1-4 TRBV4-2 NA TGTGCCAGCAGCTCAGCAAGGACAGACCTAATCAGGCTGTTTTTT CASSSARTDLIRLFF
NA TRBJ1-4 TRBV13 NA TGTGCCAGCAGCTTATCGCAGGGGAGGGGTGGTAATGAAAAACTGTTTTTT CASSLSQGRGGNEKLFF
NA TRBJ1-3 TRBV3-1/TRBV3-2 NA TGTGCCAGCAGCCAAGATCCATGGGGGAACCCTGGAAACACCATATATTTT CASSQDPWGNPGNTIYF
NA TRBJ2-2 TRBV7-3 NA TGTGCCAGCAGCTTACAAGGTTCCAACACCGGGGAGCTGTTTTTT CASSLQGSNTGELFF
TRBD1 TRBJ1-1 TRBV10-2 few TGCGCCAGCAGTGACCTCGACAGGGGTTGGGCTGAAGCTTTCTTT CASSDLDRGWAEAFF
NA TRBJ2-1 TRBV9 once TGTGCCAGCAGCGTTTTTAGTCAGGATGAGCAGTTCTTC CASSVFSQDEQFF
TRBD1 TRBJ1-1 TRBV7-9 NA TGTGCCAGCAGCCCCAGGGGGCGGACCACTGAAGCTTTCTTT CASSPRGRTTEAFF
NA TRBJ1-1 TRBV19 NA TGTGCCAGTAGTCAGTATTTGAGCACTGAAGCTTTCTTT CASSQYLSTEAFF
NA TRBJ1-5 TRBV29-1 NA TGCAGCGCAAGGTCTTCTAGCAATCAGCCCCAGCATTTT CSARSSSNQPQHF
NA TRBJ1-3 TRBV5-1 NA TGCGCCAGCAGCTTGGGACAAAGCTCTGGAAACACCATATATTTT CASSLGQSSGNTIYF
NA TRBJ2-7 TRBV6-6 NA TGTGCCAGCCGGGCCGGTTACGAGCAGTACTTC CASRAGYEQYF
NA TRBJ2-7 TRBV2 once TGTGCCAGCAGTGATTCGGGCGAGCAGTACTTC CASSDSGEQYF
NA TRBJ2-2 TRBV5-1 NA TGCGCCAGCAGCTTCGCGATGAACACCGGGGAGCTGTTTTTT CASSFAMNTGELFF
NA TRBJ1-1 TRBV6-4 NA TGTGCCAGCAGCCCGGGCCCAGCCAACACTGAAGCTTTCTTT CASSPGPANTEAFF
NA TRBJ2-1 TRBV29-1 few TGCAGCGTTTCAGGGGCTTATCGGGATGAGCAGTTCTTC CSVSGAYRDEQFF
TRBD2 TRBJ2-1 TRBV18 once TGTGCCAGCTCCCCCCCGGGGAGGGCCTACAATGAGCAGTTCTTC CASSPPGRAYNEQFF
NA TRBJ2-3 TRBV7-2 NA TGTGCCAGCTCCCGGGATCCTAGCACAGATACGCAGTATTTT CASSRDPSTDTQYF
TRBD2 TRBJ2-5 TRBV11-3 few TGTGCCAGCAGCCGGACTAGCTGGCAAGAGACCCAGTACTTC CASSRTSWQETQYF
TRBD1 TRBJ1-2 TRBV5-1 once TGCGCCAGCAGCCCGGGACAGGGGGTTAACTATGGCTACACCTTC CASSPGQGVNYGYTF
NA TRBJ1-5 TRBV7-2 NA TGTGCCAGCAGCTTGAGCGGAGGGCAGCCCCAGCATTTT CASSLSGGQPQHF
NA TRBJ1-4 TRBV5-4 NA TGTGCCAGCAGCTTGGATCCTACGGGTAATGAAAAACTGTTTTTT CASSLDPTGNEKLFF
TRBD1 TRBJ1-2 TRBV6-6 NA TGTGCCAGCAGTTACTCCGGTGATGGGACAGATGGCTACACCTTC CASSYSGDGTDGYTF
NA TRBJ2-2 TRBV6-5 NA TGTGCCAGCAGTACTACCAACACCGGGGAGCTGTTTTTT CASSTTNTGELFF
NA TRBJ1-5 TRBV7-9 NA TGTGCCAGCGGAGAGTGGAATCAGCCCCAGCATTTT CASGEWNQPQHF
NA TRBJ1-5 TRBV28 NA TGTGCCAGCAGTTCCGCATCCCAGAGGGCGAATCAGCCCCAGCATTTT CASSSASQRANQPQHF
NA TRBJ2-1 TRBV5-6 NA TGTGCCAGCAGCTTGGCCAGCCGATTCTCCTACAATGAGCAGTTCTTC CASSLASRFSYNEQFF
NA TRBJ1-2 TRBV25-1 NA TGTGCCAGCAGTGAATCGGGGAGGGGAGATGGCTACACCTTC CASSESGRGDGYTF
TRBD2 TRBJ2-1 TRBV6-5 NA TGTGCCAGCAGGCCCGGGACTAGCGGGTACAATGAGCAGTTCTTC CASRPGTSGYNEQFF
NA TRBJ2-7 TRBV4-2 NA TGTGCCAGCAGCCAGACCGTTCCTCGCGGCGGTGGAGTCTACGAGCAGTACTTC CASSQTVPRGGGVYEQYF